These 8 T cell receptor beta chains originate from one sample sequenced in a study of cytomegalovirus exposure and HLA in healthy donors. PCR employed 60 Vbeta and 13 Jbeta primers. Profiled with immunoSEQ multiplex PCR; TCRdb holds only in-frame clones, not every one. Among around 170,000 clones listed, 65% to 80% were seen once. The sample comprised PBMCs. Receptors were obtained from a woman aged 30 to 39 in good health and CMV-seropositive.

The V and J genes are TRBV7-2 and TRBJ1-5; D remains ambiguous. CDR3 length: 12 residues. Germline CDR1 SGHTA, CDR2 FQGNSA. Trimming took off 4 bases at V and 7 bases at J, with 8 bases between the two ends. CDR3 sequence reads: CASSSAGQPQHF. The CDR3 region has the DNA TGTGCCAGCAGCTCCGCGGGCCAGCCCCAGCATTTT. Full variable domain (rest looked up from reference TRBV7-2 and TRBJ1-5): GAGVSQSPSNKVTEKGKDVELRCDPISGHTALYWYRQSLGQGLEFLIYFQGNSAPDKSGLPSDRFSAERTGGSVSTLTIQRTQQEDSAVYLCASSSAGQPQHFGDGTRLSIL.

This chain connects TRBV6-5 to TRBJ1-3, with D possibly matching TRBD1 (5 bases). The germline V gene has CDR1 MNHEY and CDR2 SVGAGI. The length of the CDR3 is 15 residues. Trimming took 2 bases from V and 0 from J, leaving 8 bases between them. CDR3 sequence (DNA): TGTGCCAGCAGTTACAGGGGAAGCTCTGGAAACACCATATATTTT. Protein sequence: CASSYRGSSGNTIYF.

This chain uses TRBV10-3 with TRBJ1-4, with 11 nucleotides matching TRBD1. After removal of 11 bases from V and 8 bases from J, the junction contained 7 bases not matched to a gene. The CDR3 length is 13 residues. Germline values: CDR1 ENHRY, CDR2 SYGVKD. The CDR3 bases are TGTGCCGTCGGCGGGACAGGGGGGGAAAAACTGTTTTTT. Translating it yields CAVGGTGGEKLFF.

CDR3 loop: CASSAGRGETQYF. In DNA, the CDR3 is TGCGCCAGCAGTGCCGGGAGGGGAGAGACCCAGTACTTC. This chain connects TRBV10-1 to TRBJ2-5, with 8 bases matching TRBD2. The CDR3 extends over 13 amino acids. Germline-derived CDR1 and CDR2 are WNHNN and SYGVQD (reference sequence). V was pared by 4 bases and J by 4 bases, with 2 bases of the junction left unmatched.

The chain uses TRBV18 and TRBJ1-4, with a weak D call TRBD1 (5 bases). The CDR3 sequence is 15 residues long. V was pared by 3 bases and J by 0 bases, with 8 bases between. The V gene's germline CDR1 is KGHSH and CDR2 LQKENI. CDR3 coding DNA: TGTGCCAGCTCACCCCCGGGGGCAACTAATGAAAAACTGTTTTTT. Translated: CASSPPGATNEKLFF.

The J gene is TRBJ2-7, the V gene TRBV11-2; weak D call: TRBD2 (5 bases). The germline V gene encodes CDR1 SGHAT and CDR2 FQNNGV. This CDR3 is 15 amino acids long. V lost 5 bases, J lost 0 bases, and 14 bases lay in between. The CDR3 coding sequence is TGTGCCAGCAGCCACGGGGTAAAAGACTCCTACGAGCAGTACTTC. As protein: CASSHGVKDSYEQYF.

This clone was counted between two and nine times. The chain is built from TRBV4-2 and TRBJ1-3, with D perhaps matching TRBD1 (6 bases). The ends were cut back, 1 base at V and 4 bases at J, with 17 bases in the middle. This CDR3 contains 17 residues. In germline, CDR1 is LGHNA, CDR2 YNFKEQ. The CDR3 loop is CASSQVRGPISGNTIYF. The CDR3, as DNA: TGTGCCAGCAGCCAAGTCAGGGGACCAATTTCGGGAAACACCATATATTTT.

This clone has more than one count but fewer than ten. The rearrangement links TRBV10-3 to TRBJ1-2; 8 bases map to TRBD1. The CDR3 covers 19 residues. After removal of 6 bases from V and 0 bases from J, the junction contained 18 bases not matched to a gene. The germline CDR1 and CDR2 sequences are ENHRY and SYGVKD. The CDR3 bases are TGTGCCATCAGGTACACTTCCTCGGGACAGGATGATACTAACTATGGCTACACCTTC. This sequence encodes CAIRYTSSGQDDTNYGYTF.